This entry is about one T cell receptor (beta chain). The antigen remains unidentified. The data were obtained in a study of identical twins. A single record per CDR3 protein comes from TCRdb applying MiXCR to the 5' RACE reads. The sample lists just under 550,000 distinct CDR3 sequences, around 15% occurring once. Study findings and constraints: A partial confounding effect on zero-insertion analyses could come from invariant MAIT and iNKT cells. Models underestimated how often monozygotic twins shared out-of-frame TCR alpha.

Trimming cost V 3 bases and J 7 bases, with 14 bases left between them. The CDR3 runs 13 residues. The germline gives CDR1 SGHRS, CDR2 YFSETQ. In addition, the sample was reused for a study of yellow fever vaccine responses in identical twins.

The chain carries TRBV5-1 and TRBJ2-7; TRBD1 or TRBD2 may be the D gene (5 bases each). This clonotype was obtained from a woman aged 18-30 years in good health. The sample consisted of CD4+ T cells sorted from blood. This CDR3 is CASSSAQGTEQYF. In nucleotides, the CDR3 is TGCGCCAGCAGCTCCGCCCAAGGGACGGAGCAGTACTTC.